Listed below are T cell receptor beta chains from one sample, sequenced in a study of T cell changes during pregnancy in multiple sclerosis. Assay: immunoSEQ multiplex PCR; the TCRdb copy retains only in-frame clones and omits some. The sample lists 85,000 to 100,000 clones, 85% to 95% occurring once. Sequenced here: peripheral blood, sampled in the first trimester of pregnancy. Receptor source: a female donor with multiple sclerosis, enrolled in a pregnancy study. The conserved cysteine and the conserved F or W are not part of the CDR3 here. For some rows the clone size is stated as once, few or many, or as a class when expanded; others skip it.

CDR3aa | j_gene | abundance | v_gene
ASSLDGLAGVRETQY | TRBJ2-5 | once | TRBV7-8
ASSGMLAGTDTQY | TRBJ2-3 | NA | TRBV5-4
ASSLLGSGTGELF | TRBJ2-2 | NA | TRBV28
ATSRGDGNTEAF | TRBJ1-1 | NA | TRBV15
ASSPQGGIYGYT | TRBJ1-2 | NA | TRBV6-4
ATGQNPPYEQY | TRBJ2-7 | NA | TRBV6-5
ASSQFESGLVNQPQH | TRBJ1-5 | NA | TRBV4-1
ASSAGYEQY | TRBJ2-7 | NA | TRBV28
ASSLPGLAGGADTQY | TRBJ2-3 | NA | TRBV5-1
ASSAPGQSNQPQH | TRBJ1-5 | NA | TRBV28
ASKGLGSYEQY | TRBJ2-7 | NA | TRBV5-1
ASSSGLAPGGEQY | TRBJ2-7 | NA | TRBV9
ASSPGLGASQETQY | TRBJ2-5 | NA | TRBV27
ASSLQGDEAF | TRBJ1-1 | NA | TRBV28
ASSFDRGSDTQY | TRBJ2-3 | NA | TRBV7-7
ASSLPGGPYEQY | TRBJ2-7 | NA | TRBV7-9
NTVSGGHEQF | TRBJ2-1 | NA | TRBV29-1